Presented here are 30 T cell receptor beta chains from one specimen sequenced in a study of T cell responses to AZD1222 COVID-19 vaccine. Clones were read by immunoSEQ multiplex PCR, and TCRdb kept only the in-frame ones, dropping some. The sample carries about 110,000 clones, roughly nine tenths recorded once. The sample here was peripheral blood, taken on day 0 of MenACWY control vaccination. Every receptor here comes from an adult in good health.

The chain employs TRBV5-4 and TRBJ2-5; D assignment may be TRBD1 or TRBD2 (5 bases each). Germline V CDR1 and CDR2: SGHNT, YYREEE (reference sequence). Between the trimmed V and J ends, which lost 4 bases and 5 bases, there was a span of 12 bases. The CDR3 spans 13 residues. As DNA, the CDR3 is TGTGCCAGCAGCCCTTCGGGGACGGAGACCCAGTACTTC. Protein: CASSPSGTETQYF.

In nucleotides, the CDR3 is TGTGCCAGCAGCCAGGTCTTGGGGGCCGACTATGGCTACACCTTC. It yields the protein CASSQVLGADYGYTF. The rearrangement joins TRBV6-5 to TRBJ1-2; D is perhaps TRBD1 (6 bases). V shed 6 bases and J shed 3 bases, with 17 bases lying between them. CDR1 MNHEY and CDR2 SVGAGI come from the germline V gene. The CDR3 has 15 residues.

This chain links TRBV12-5 with TRBJ2-1, with a weak D call TRBD2 (5 bases). CDR3 size: 14 residues. CDR1 is LGHNT, CDR2 FRNRAP, per germline. V lost 8 bases and J lost 4, with 15 bases in between. CDR3 sequence: CASTYPGSYNEQFF. CDR3 in DNA: TGTGCTAGTACCTATCCGGGGAGTTACAATGAGCAGTTCTTC.

V is TRBV5-5 and J is TRBJ1-1; 9 nucleotides line up with TRBD1. There are 15 residues in the CDR3. The germline V gene has CDR1 SGHKS and CDR2 YYEKEE (reference sequence). The J segment lost 4 bases and the V segment lost 4 bases, leaving 8 bases of the junction unmatched. CDR3 protein: CASSGGTGYGTEAFF. CDR3 sequence (DNA): TGTGCCAGCAGCGGGGGGACAGGGTATGGCACTGAAGCTTTCTTT.

This clone has just one count. The chain uses TRBV3-1 (or the pseudogene TRBV3-2) and TRBJ1-6, with a possible D match to TRBD1 (5 bases). This CDR3 comprises 14 residues. V lost 3 bases and J 6 bases, leaving 9 bases between the germline ends. The V gene's germline CDR1 is LGHDT and CDR2 YNNKEL (reference sequence). CDR3 coding DNA: TGTGCCAGCAGCCATGGGACCGTTAATTCACCCCTCCACTTT. Protein sequence: CASSHGTVNSPLHF.

The V gene is TRBV30, the J gene TRBJ1-4; tentative D call: TRBD1 (5 bases). Trimming shortened V by 4 bases and J by 1 base, and 10 bases separated the two germline ends. Germline V lookup: CDR1 GTSNPN, CDR2 SVGIG (reference sequence). The CDR3 has 14 residues. CDR3 bases: TGTGCCTGGAACCACGGGGGAACTAATGAAAAACTGTTTTTT. Residues: CAWNHGGTNEKLFF.

The CDR3 region has the DNA TGCAGTGCTTCGGACAGTTGGGAAGCTTTCTTT. Translated, it gives CSASDSWEAFF. This rearrangement joins TRBV20-1 to TRBJ1-1; D is perhaps TRBD1 (6 bases). V was clipped by 5 bases and J by 8 bases, with 12 bases between them. The CDR3 totals 11 residues. CDR1 and CDR2 from the germline V gene are DFQATT and SNEGSKA (reference sequence).

The chain links TRBV30 to TRBJ1-1; D ambiguous. The V end lost 4 bases, the J end lost 0 bases, and 3 bases lay between the germline ends. The CDR3 runs 11 residues. Germline CDR1 GTSNPN, CDR2 SVGIG (reference sequence). CDR3 residues: CAWKVNTEAFF. The CDR3 DNA reads as TGTGCCTGGAAAGTGAACACTGAAGCTTTCTTT.

This chain uses TRBV11-3 with TRBJ2-7; D not certain. Germline assignment: CDR1 SGHNT and CDR2 YENEEA. CDR3 size: 13 residues. With 1 base removed from V and 6 bases from J, the gap between germline ends came to 10 bases. The CDR3 DNA is TGTGCCAGCAGCTTAGTTCGGGCAGGCGAGCAGTACTTC. Translating gives CASSLVRAGEQYF.

The gene calls are TRBV24-1 and TRBJ2-2; D is possibly TRBD1 or TRBD2 (5 bases each). The CDR3 runs 15 residues. V dropped 2 bases and J dropped 4 bases, with 10 bases sitting between them. Germline V gives CDR1 KGHDR, CDR2 SFDVKD. The CDR3 loop is CATSDYGAGTGELFF. In nucleotides, the CDR3 is TGTGCCACCAGTGATTATGGGGCGGGCACCGGGGAGCTGTTTTTT.

The J gene is TRBJ1-4, the V gene TRBV7-9, with 8 bases matching TRBD1. CDR3 size: 15 residues. V lost 2 bases and J lost 10; bases outside the gene matches: 9. Germline V gives CDR1 SEHNR, CDR2 FQNEAQ (reference sequence). The DNA for the CDR3 is TGTGCCAGCAGCTTAAGACAGGGGAGCACCGGAAAACTGTTTTTT. This gives the protein CASSLRQGSTGKLFF.

The rearrangement links TRBV10-1 to TRBJ2-7; 7 positions match TRBD1. With 2 bases clipped from V and 12 bases from J, the junction kept 10 bases outside the gene matches. The CDR3 has 13 amino acids. Per germline, CDR1 WNHNN and CDR2 SYGVQD (reference sequence). The CDR3 here is CASSEEGGGHLYF. DNA for the CDR3: TGCGCCAGCAGTGAGGAAGGGGGCGGACATCTGTACTTC.

The chain combines TRBV5-1 with TRBJ1-2, with 7 bases fitting TRBD1. Germline CDR1 reads SGHRS; CDR2 reads YFSETQ. This CDR3 comprises 15 residues. V lost 4 bases and J lost 4; bases outside the gene matches: 10. CDR3 bases: TGCGCCAGCAGCGTAGGGACAGCGCAAACCTATGGCTACACCTTC. Translated, it gives CASSVGTAQTYGYTF.

The chain recombines TRBV7-9 with TRBJ1-4, with 12 bases that match TRBD1. Germline lookup yields CDR1 SEHNR and CDR2 FQNEAQ (reference sequence). CDR3 length: 16 amino acids. The V gene end was trimmed by 6 bases and the J gene end by 12 bases; junction bases not matched to a gene: 14. Here the CDR3 reads CASRIPTGTGGSQLFF. Here the CDR3 DNA reads TGTGCCAGCAGAATACCCACCGGGACAGGGGGCTCGCAACTGTTTTTT.

V is TRBV2 and J is TRBJ1-3, with a possible D match to TRBD1 (6 bases). The CDR3 length is 13 residues. CDR1 SNHLY and CDR2 FYNNEI come from the germline V gene. The germline V and J ends were trimmed by 5 bases and 4 bases, with 9 bases remaining between them. For the CDR3, the DNA is TGTGCCAGCAGTACCGACAGGGGAAACACCATATATTTT. Its protein is CASSTDRGNTIYF.

V is TRBV6-6 and J is TRBJ1-2; a possible D gene is TRBD1 (6 bases). This CDR3 has 11 amino acids. V lost 11 bases and J lost 6, with 13 bases in between. The germline V gene has CDR1 MNHNY and CDR2 SVGAGI (reference sequence). The CDR3 region has the DNA TGTGCCGAGGGGGGGATTGATGGCTACACCTTC. This translates into CAEGGIDGYTF.

This chain joins TRBV5-1 and TRBJ2-2, with 9 nucleotides matching TRBD1. Germline V gene data show CDR1 as SGHRS and CDR2 as YFSETQ. Unmatched junction bases numbered 8, after V lost 6 bases and J lost 5 bases. The CDR3 covers 15 residues. The CDR3 region is CASTLRTGDTGELFF. The DNA for the CDR3 is TGCGCCAGCACACTACGGACAGGGGATACCGGGGAGCTGTTTTTT.

V and J are TRBV2 and TRBJ1-5; no clear D. V gave up 6 bases and J gave up 1 base, with 10 bases separating them. Germline assignment: CDR1 SNHLY and CDR2 FYNNEI. This CDR3 comprises 14 residues. The CDR3 reads CASSEGVSNQPQHF. The CDR3 DNA is TGTGCCAGCAGCGAGGGTGTGAGCAATCAGCCCCAGCATTTT.

Concerning this clone: Other nucleotide sequences from this sample produce the same CDR3. This rearrangement joins TRBV30 to TRBJ1-5, with a possible D match to TRBD1 (5 bases). This CDR3 region has 13 residues. Germline values: CDR1 GTSNPN, CDR2 SVGIG (reference sequence). V was cut by 1 base and J by 4 bases, with 8 bases left in between. CDR3 sequence reads: CAWSGGGNQPQHF. Here the CDR3 DNA reads TGTGCCTGGAGTGGGGGGGGAAATCAGCCCCAGCATTTT.

V and J are TRBV28 and TRBJ1-1; 7 bases are a match to TRBD1. V trimming: 3 bases; J trimming: 0 bases; junction bases outside the gene matches: 4. Germline CDR1 reads MDHEN; CDR2 reads SYDVKM. The CDR3 sequence is 15 residues long. CDR3 region: CASSLRGLVNTEAFF. The DNA for the CDR3 is TGTGCCAGCAGTTTGAGGGGGCTGGTGAACACTGAAGCTTTCTTT.

The chain couples TRBV28 to TRBJ1-4, with D perhaps TRBD1 (5 bases). Germline values: CDR1 MDHEN, CDR2 SYDVKM. Trimming shortened V by 2 bases and J by 7 bases, and 17 bases separated the two germline ends. This CDR3 has 16 amino acids. For the CDR3, the DNA is TGTGCCAGCAGTTTAGGGGGAAGCGGGCCGCCTGAAAAACTGTTTTTT. This codes for CASSLGGSGPPEKLFF.

The J gene is TRBJ1-1, the V gene TRBV7-8; D perhaps matches TRBD1 (5 bases). Trimming removed 1 base from V and 7 bases from J, with 22 bases in between. Germline V gene lookup returns CDR1 SGHVS and CDR2 FQNEAQ. The CDR3 has 17 amino acids. The CDR3 sequence is CASSLGVVFGGVIEAFF. The DNA for the CDR3 is TGTGCCAGCAGCTTAGGTGTTGTATTCGGGGGAGTTATTGAAGCTTTCTTT.

This chain links TRBV6-2 or TRBV6-3 with TRBJ2-3; 8 positions agree with TRBD2. This CDR3 has 14 residues. The V gene's germline CDR1 is MNHEY and CDR2 SVGEGT. V was clipped by 0 bases and J by 4 bases; unmatched bases: 0. CDR3 region: CASSYSGGADTQYF. CDR3 nucleotides: TGTGCCAGCAGTTACTCCGGGGGGGCAGATACGCAGTATTTT.

This chain joins TRBV5-4 and TRBJ2-7, with D possibly TRBD1 on 5 matching bases. This CDR3 contains 14 residues. Trimming took off 1 base at V and 1 base at J, with 9 bases between the two ends. Germline V CDR1 and CDR2: SGHNT, YYREEE (reference sequence). The CDR3 sequence is CASSLPDKSYEQYF. CDR3 DNA sequence: TGTGCCAGCAGCTTGCCGGACAAATCCTACGAGCAGTACTTC.

The chain is built from TRBV2 and TRBJ1-2; 7 bases line up with TRBD1. The trim removed 9 bases at V and 2 bases at J, leaving 3 bases unmatched. The CDR3 extends over 12 amino acids. The germline gives CDR1 SNHLY, CDR2 FYNNEI. DNA of the CDR3: TGTGCCAGTCAACAGGGGAACTATGGCTACACCTTC. It codes for CASQQGNYGYTF.

This clone has only a few counts. This sequence joins TRBV3-1 (or the pseudogene TRBV3-2) and TRBJ1-2; D remains unclear. The CDR3 spans 14 residues. V shed 0 bases and J shed 8 bases, with 13 bases lying between them. Germline V CDR1 and CDR2: LGHDT, YNNKEL (reference sequence). This CDR3 is CASSQEGRAKGYTF. DNA for the CDR3: TGTGCCAGCAGCCAAGAGGGGAGAGCTAAGGGCTACACCTTC.

The DNA of the CDR3 is TGTGCCAGCAGCCCAGATACAGGGGGCTATGGCTACACCTTC. Amino acids: CASSPDTGGYGYTF. V is TRBV7-2 and J is TRBJ1-2; 8 bases are shared with TRBD1. This CDR3 spans 14 amino acids. The V and J ends lost 5 bases and 4 bases, in that order; junction bases with no gene match: 6. Germline CDR1 and CDR2: SGHTA and FQGNSA.

The rearrangement uses TRBV7-2 and TRBJ1-1, with D possibly being TRBD1 (6 bases). The CDR3 is 14 residues long. Looked up from germline, CDR1 is SGHTA and CDR2 is FQGNSA. The V and J ends lost 4 bases and 4 bases respectively, with 13 bases between them. The CDR3 spells CASSSKSGVTEAFF. CDR3 coding DNA: TGTGCCAGCAGCTCGAAATCAGGGGTCACTGAAGCTTTCTTT.

The V gene is TRBV10-3, the J gene TRBJ1-1, with a weak D call TRBD1 (6 bases). Germline CDR1 is ENHRY and CDR2 is SYGVKD. Between the trimmed V and J ends, which lost 7 bases and 5 bases, there was a span of 11 bases. The CDR3 runs 12 residues. CDR3 DNA sequence: TGTGCCATCAACGAAGGGGGGACTGAAGCTTTCTTT. It specifies CAINEGGTEAFF.

This clone is a singleton in its sample. V is TRBV19 and J is TRBJ2-1; weak D call: TRBD1 (6 bases). CDR3 length equals 15 residues. The V end lost 1 base, the J end lost 8 bases, and 15 bases lay between the germline ends. The germline CDR1 and CDR2 sequences are LNHDA and SQIVND (reference sequence). This CDR3 reads CASSIARGGTYEQFF. Written as DNA, the CDR3 is TGTGCCAGTAGTATAGCCAGGGGCGGCACCTATGAGCAGTTCTTC.